The 6 T cell receptor beta chains listed next were all sequenced from one sample in a study of T cell changes during pregnancy in multiple sclerosis. TCRdb's table, derived via immunoSEQ multiplex PCR, lists solely in-frame clones and lacks some. The sample contains some 70,000 clones, about 91% of which appear only once. The sample here was peripheral blood, taken in the first trimester of pregnancy. These receptor sequences come from a female donor with multiple sclerosis, enrolled in a pregnancy study.

The gene calls are TRBV19 and TRBJ2-3; D is unclear. Germline CDR1 reads LNHDA; CDR2 reads SQIVND (reference sequence). The CDR3 has 14 amino acids. V was clipped by 1 base and J by 5 bases, with 10 bases between them. CDR3 coding DNA: TGTGCCAGTAGTATAGGTACTCGAGGAGATACGCAGTATTTT. It specifies CASSIGTRGDTQYF.

CDR3: CASSEKDSGVYGYTF. CDR3 DNA sequence: TGTGCCAGCAGTGAAAAGGACAGTGGAGTCTATGGCTACACCTTC. The J gene is TRBJ1-2, the V gene TRBV2, with D possibly TRBD1 on 6 matching bases. The CDR3 runs to 15 residues. Trimming took 2 bases from V and 4 from J, leaving 14 bases between them. From germline, CDR1 is SNHLY and CDR2 FYNNEI.

A single count supports this clone. This chain joins TRBV28 and TRBJ2-2; 9 positions match TRBD1. Germline CDR1 MDHEN, CDR2 SYDVKM. CDR3 length equals 17 residues. V was clipped by 1 base and J by 7 bases; unmatched bases: 10. The CDR3 sequence is CASSLSWDRELGGELFF. CDR3 bases: TGTGCCAGCAGTTTATCCTGGGACAGGGAATTGGGCGGGGAGCTGTTTTTT.

V usage is TRBV11-2 and J usage is TRBJ2-7; 13 bases are shared with TRBD2. CDR1 and CDR2 from the germline V gene are SGHAT and FQNNGV. The CDR3 runs 15 residues. V lost 5 bases to trimming and J lost 4 bases; unmatched junction nucleotides: 5. DNA of the CDR3: TGTGCCAGCAGCCAGACTAGCGGGGGGTGGTACGAGCAGTACTTC. Residues: CASSQTSGGWYEQYF.

This clone came up once. V and J are TRBV7-6 and TRBJ1-1; 7 bases align to TRBD1. After removal of 5 bases from V and 2 bases from J, the junction contained 5 bases not matched to a gene. There are 14 residues in the CDR3. CDR1 and CDR2 (germline): SGHVS, FNYEAQ. The CDR3 nucleotides read TGTGCCAGCAGCCCGGGGACAGCCAACACTGAAGCTTTCTTT. As protein: CASSPGTANTEAFF.

The V and J genes are TRBV7-8 and TRBJ1-1; D possibly corresponds to TRBD1 (5 bases). V was clipped by 1 base and J by 4 bases, with 13 bases between them. The CDR3 loop spans 15 amino acids. From germline, CDR1 is SGHVS and CDR2 FQNEAQ. The CDR3 sequence is CASSLGRQGITEAFF. CDR3 nucleotide sequence: TGTGCCAGCAGCTTAGGTCGGCAGGGCATCACTGAAGCTTTCTTT.